The 20 T cell receptor beta chains presented below share a single source sample, sequenced in a study of cytomegalovirus exposure and HLA in healthy donors. The PCR made use of 60 Vbeta and 13 Jbeta primers. Profiled with immunoSEQ multiplex PCR; TCRdb holds only in-frame clones, not every one. The sample lists 110,000 or so clones, under 80% occurring once. The sequenced sample consisted of PBMCs. The receptors were sampled from a woman aged 35 to 49 in good health and CMV-seropositive.

This clone was detected a few times. The genes are TRBV18 and TRBJ1-2; D may be TRBD1 (5 bases). The CDR3 is made up of 15 amino acids. Germline V gene sequence: CDR1 KGHSH, CDR2 LQKENI. V was pared by 0 bases and J by 8 bases, with 16 bases between. CDR3 sequence (DNA): TGTGCCAGCTCACCACCATCAGGGACTAAGAGGGGCTACACCTTC. The encoded protein is CASSPPSGTKRGYTF.

This chain joins TRBV2 and TRBJ1-1; the match to TRBD1 covers 12 bases. V trimming: 5 bases; J trimming: 3 bases; junction bases outside the gene matches: 13. The CDR3 totals 18 residues. Germline V gene sequence: CDR1 SNHLY, CDR2 FYNNEI. The CDR3 nucleotides read TGTGCCAGCAGTCACCACCGGGACAGGGGGCTGCACGACACTGAAGCTTTCTTT. This sequence encodes CASSHHRDRGLHDTEAFF.

Only one count was recorded for this clone. A read error may account for a junction end that differs from germline. The J gene is TRBJ1-1, the V gene TRBV7-9, with D perhaps matching TRBD1 (6 bases). In germline, CDR1 is SEHNR, CDR2 FQNEAQ (reference sequence). This CDR3 spans 15 amino acids. In DNA form, the CDR3 reads TGTTCCAGCAGCTTAGGGGGGGGCAGCGGGTATGAAGCTTTCTTT. Translation: CSSSLGGGSGYEAFF.

This chain links TRBV29-1 with TRBJ1-1; D is possibly TRBD1 (5 bases). This CDR3 contains 14 residues. Germline lookup yields CDR1 SQVTM and CDR2 ANQGSEA. V was clipped by 2 bases and J by 4 bases, with 14 bases between them. The CDR3 DNA follows: TGCAGCGTTGAACCGGGGGTCGGTAGCACTGAAGCTTTCTTT. Protein: CSVEPGVGSTEAFF.

This chain joins TRBV11-3 and TRBJ2-3, with 8 bases that match TRBD2. CDR1 is SGHNT and CDR2 is YENEEA in the germline V gene. The V and J ends lost 7 bases and 4 bases, in that order; junction bases with no gene match: 7. The CDR3 is 14 residues long. The CDR3 spells CASTGGRTADTQYF. Here the CDR3 DNA reads TGTGCCAGCACCGGCGGGAGGACGGCAGATACGCAGTATTTT. The full variable domain, with the rest looked up from reference TRBV11-3 and TRBJ2-3, is EAGVVQSPRYKIIEKKQPVAFWCNPISGHNTLYWYLQNLGQGPELLIRYENEEAVDDSQLPKDRFSAERLKGVDSTLKIQPAELGDSAVYLCASTGGRTADTQYFGPGTRLTVL.

The V call is TRBV6-1, the J call TRBJ1-2, with a possible D match to TRBD1 (5 bases). The germline V gene has CDR1 MNHNS and CDR2 SASEGT. The V and J ends lost 6 bases and 4 bases respectively, with 12 bases between them. This CDR3 is 13 amino acids long. The CDR3 is CASRQGHLYGYTF. The CDR3 DNA is TGTGCCAGCAGACAAGGACACCTCTATGGCTACACCTTC.

V gene TRBV5-6 combines with J gene TRBJ1-1; 10 positions agree with TRBD1. V trimming: 4 bases; J trimming: 8 bases; junction bases outside the gene matches: 17. The germline V gene encodes CDR1 SGHDT and CDR2 YYEEEE. This CDR3 region has 17 residues. DNA of the CDR3: TGTGCCAGCAGCAAGGACTTGGATCGGGACAGGGGAAGGGAAGCTTTCTTT. This codes for CASSKDLDRDRGREAFF.

This clone appeared a single time. V is TRBV30 and J is TRBJ1-1; D is unresolved. This CDR3 contains 14 residues. Germline V gene data show CDR1 as GTSNPN and CDR2 as SVGIG (reference sequence). Between the trimmed V and J ends, which lost 0 bases and 1 base, there was a span of 9 bases. In nucleotides, the CDR3 is TGTGCCTGGAGTGTACCGGCAGGGAACACTGAAGCTTTCTTT. Its protein product is CAWSVPAGNTEAFF.

This clone has more than one count but fewer than ten. The chain joins TRBV27 to TRBJ2-1; TRBD2 matches 14 bases. The germline gives CDR1 MNHEY, CDR2 SMNVEV (reference sequence). The length of the CDR3 is 16 residues. Trimming cost V 3 bases and J 8 bases; bases outside gene matches: 6. CDR3 in DNA: TGTGCCAGCAGTTTCGAGACTAGCGGGGGGGCCGATGAGCAGTTCTTC. Amino acid sequence: CASSFETSGGADEQFF.

In this sample, this clone turned up a few times. CDR3 nucleotides: TGTGCCAGCAGTTTAAAGGGGGTATTGCGTATTATGGAGACCCAGTACTTC. Amino acids: CASSLKGVLRIMETQYF. The chain employs TRBV27 and TRBJ2-5; D might be TRBD1 (6 bases). The V and J ends lost 2 bases and 5 bases respectively, with 21 bases between them. The length of the CDR3 is 17 residues. Germline CDR1 MNHEY, CDR2 SMNVEV (reference sequence).

The gene calls are TRBV4-3 and TRBJ2-3, with 7 bases identical to TRBD2. In germline, CDR1 is LGHNA, CDR2 YSLEER. V shed 3 bases and J 0 bases; nucleotides not matched to a gene: 15. The CDR3 sequence is 19 residues long. CDR3 protein: CASSHRESGRLASTDTQYF. In nucleotides, the CDR3 is TGCGCCAGCAGCCACCGAGAATCCGGCCGACTAGCCAGCACAGATACGCAGTATTTT.

This clone was detected only once. The chain has TRBV9 and TRBJ2-1, with 11 bases aligning to TRBD2. The germline gives CDR1 SGDLS, CDR2 YYNGEE. This CDR3 comprises 15 residues. V shed 4 bases and J 5 bases; nucleotides not matched to a gene: 5. CDR3 in amino acids: CASSLSGGVDNEQFF. In DNA, the CDR3 is TGTGCCAGCAGCCTTAGCGGGGGGGTGGACAATGAGCAGTTCTTC.

Points on this clone: One junction end disagrees with the germline gene, perhaps due to a read error. V is TRBV7-9 and J is TRBJ1-2, with D uncertain. This CDR3 comprises 16 residues. CDR1 and CDR2 from the germline V gene are SEHNR and FQNEAQ (reference sequence). The CDR3 sequence is CSSSLASVTLNYGYTF. The CDR3 DNA follows: TGTTCCAGCAGCTTAGCCTCGGTGACACTGAACTATGGCTACACCTTC.

V usage is TRBV2 and J usage is TRBJ2-5; D remains unclear. CDR3 size: 16 residues. Trimming removed 0 bases from V and 4 bases from J, with 15 bases in between. CDR1 and CDR2 (germline): SNHLY, FYNNEI. CDR3 sequence reads: CASSEASTSHRETQYF. The CDR3 DNA follows: TGTGCCAGCAGTGAAGCTAGTACGTCCCATCGAGAGACCCAGTACTTC.

V is TRBV29-1 and J is TRBJ1-2; a weak D match, TRBD1 (5 bases). The CDR3 totals 12 residues. Trimming stripped 1 base from V and 6 bases from J, with 9 bases between. Germline CDR1 and CDR2: SQVTM and ANQGSEA. For the CDR3, the DNA is TGCAGCGTTGAAGTCAGGGCCGATGGCTACACCTTC. It is translated as CSVEVRADGYTF.

The chain uses TRBV30 and TRBJ2-7, with D perhaps matching TRBD2 (6 bases). The CDR3 consists of 13 residues. The ends were cut back, 2 bases at V and 5 bases at J, with 13 bases in the middle. Germline V lookup: CDR1 GTSNPN, CDR2 SVGIG (reference sequence). In DNA form, the CDR3 reads TGTGCCTGGAGTTTGTCTAGCGCGGACGAGCAGTACTTC. Its translation: CAWSLSSADEQYF.

The genes are TRBV30 and TRBJ2-5; 7 bases are shared with TRBD1. The end of the DNA aligns better with TRBJ2-7, so the J call may be wrong. Germline V CDR1 and CDR2: GTSNPN, SVGIG (reference sequence). This CDR3 comprises 12 residues. DNA for the CDR3: TGTGCCTGGAGTAGACAGGGATACGAGCAGTACTTC. Translating it yields CAWSRQGYEQYF.

This clone has only a few counts. The V and J genes are TRBV6-1 and TRBJ2-7, with 9 bases identical to TRBD2. In germline, CDR1 is MNHNS, CDR2 SASEGT. Losses at the gene ends were 7 bases for V and 3 bases for J; bases not matched to a gene: 10. The CDR3 runs 15 residues. CDR3 amino acids: CASTAAWREGYEQYF. CDR3 DNA: TGTGCCAGCACCGCTGCCTGGCGGGAGGGCTACGAGCAGTACTTC.

The chain employs TRBV19 and TRBJ2-4; TRBD1 agrees at 11 bases. V lost 1 base and J lost 6; bases outside the gene matches: 11. The CDR3 spans 18 residues. Germline V lookup: CDR1 LNHDA, CDR2 SQIVND (reference sequence). The CDR3 DNA sequence: TGTGCCAGTAGTATAGTAGCGGGGACAGGGGGAGAGAGAAACATTCAGTACTTC. The encoded protein is CASSIVAGTGGERNIQYF.

The chain employs TRBV2 and TRBJ1-1, with a tentative D call TRBD1 (6 bases). The CDR3 totals 13 residues. Between the trimmed V and J ends, which lost 5 bases and 4 bases, there was a span of 11 bases. Per germline, CDR1 SNHLY and CDR2 FYNNEI. The CDR3 DNA sequence: TGTGCCAGCAGTACGACAGGCGGCACTGAAGCTTTCTTT. This sequence encodes CASSTTGGTEAFF.